A selection of T cell receptor beta chains follows, all from one sample in a study of blood T cell repertoires in COVID-19. TCRdb's table, derived via immunoSEQ multiplex PCR, lists solely in-frame clones and lacks some. The profile shows 300,000 to 350,000 clones, roughly 88% of them singletons. Material: PBMCs or T cells enriched from blood (not recorded which). All receptors derive from a man aged 25 to 40 who had recovered from COVID-19. Each CDR3 is given with its conserved first and last residue. D genes are given only for firm matches. Rows may omit the clone size; those that give it use once, few, many or a size class.

abundance	v_gene	j_gene	d_gene	CDR3nt	CDR3aa
.	TRBV25-1	TRBJ2-5	TRBD2	TGTGCCAGCAGTGCCGGACTAGACGAAGAGACCCAGTACTTC	CASSAGLDEETQYF
.	TRBV7-8	TRBJ2-3	.	TGTGCCAGCAGCTGGGGGGGCTCCACAGATACGCAGTATTTT	CASSWGGSTDTQYF
once	TRBV5-1	TRBJ1-1	.	TGCGCCAGCAGCTTTCAACAGACCACTGAAGCTTTCTTT	CASSFQQTTEAFF
.	TRBV6-4	TRBJ1-1	TRBD1	TGTGCCAGCAGGAGATTCTCTGGGACAGGGGTGAACACTGAAGCTTTCTTT	CASRRFSGTGVNTEAFF
.	TRBV5-1	TRBJ2-5	TRBD1	TGCGCCAGCAGCCCCCAACCGACAGGGGGCGAAGAGACCCAGTACTTC	CASSPQPTGGEETQYF
.	TRBV5-1	TRBJ2-5	TRBD2	TGCGCCAGCAGCTTGCAGGCTAGCGGGGGGGAGACCCAGTACTTC	CASSLQASGGETQYF
.	TRBV30	TRBJ2-3	TRBD2	TGTGCCTGGAGTGCCTCGACTGGCCCGGGGAGGGCAGATACGCAGTATTTT	CAWSASTGPGRADTQYF
few	TRBV7-8	TRBJ1-5	.	TGTGCCAGCAGCCCTTCCGTACAGGTGAATCAGCCCCAGCATTTT	CASSPSVQVNQPQHF
.	TRBV7-2	TRBJ2-1	TRBD2	TGTGCCAGCAGCTTAAACCCGACTAGCCCCTACAATGAGCAGTTCTTC	CASSLNPTSPYNEQFF
.	TRBV29-1	TRBJ1-2	.	TGCAGCGTCGGGGGGGGCGAGACCTATGGCTACACCTTC	CSVGGGETYGYTF
once	TRBV24-1	TRBJ2-2	TRBD1	TGTGCCACCAGTGATTCCCCCGGACAGGGGGGGACCACCGGGGAGCTGTTTTTT	CATSDSPGQGGTTGELFF
.	TRBV19	TRBJ1-2	.	TGTGCCAGTAGTCCCCCAATGCAGGGGAACTATGGCTACACCTTC	CASSPPMQGNYGYTF
few	TRBV7-9	TRBJ1-2	.	TGTGCCAGTCAGGGGCCTAACTATGGCTACACCTTC	CASQGPNYGYTF
.	TRBV5-8	TRBJ1-6	.	TGTGCCAGACTGTTCCCCTGGACAGCCATTTCACCCCTCCACTTT	CARLFPWTAISPLHF
.	TRBV7-8	TRBJ1-1	TRBD1	TGTGCCAGCAGCCACACAGGGGCTGTTGAAGCTTTCTTT	CASSHTGAVEAFF
.	TRBV6-5	TRBJ2-7	TRBD1	TGTGCCAGCAGTCAAAGGTGGGACAGGGTTCACGAGCAGTACTTC	CASSQRWDRVHEQYF
.	TRBV6-5	TRBJ2-7	.	TGTGCCAGCACCGAACGGGGGGCCGTCAAGGACGAGCAGTACTTC	CASTERGAVKDEQYF
.	TRBV30	TRBJ1-2	.	TGTGCCTGGAGTGGGACCGGGATGGCTACTGGCTACACCTTC	CAWSGTGMATGYTF
.	TRBV6-5	TRBJ1-2	.	TGTGCCAGCAGTTACTCCGCGATGGACAGACCTGATGGCTACACCTTC	CASSYSAMDRPDGYTF
.	TRBV5-4	TRBJ1-1	.	TGTGCCAGCAGCCGGACAGAGAACACTGAAGCTTTCTTT	CASSRTENTEAFF
.	TRBV2	TRBJ1-2	TRBD1	TGTGCCAGCAGTGCCGGGACAGGGAACTATGGCTACACCTTC	CASSAGTGNYGYTF
.	TRBV28	TRBJ2-1	TRBD2	TGTGCCAGCAGCCCTACTAGCGGGGGCTCCTACAATGAGCAGTTCTTC	CASSPTSGGSYNEQFF
.	TRBV5-1	TRBJ1-6	TRBD1	TGCGCCAGCAGCCAGGACAGGGGCAGGTCACCCCTCCACTTT	CASSQDRGRSPLHF
.	TRBV19	TRBJ2-2	.	TGTGCCAGTAGTGACGCAGGGGACACCGGGGAGCTGTTTTTT	CASSDAGDTGELFF
.	TRBV6-2/TRBV6-3	TRBJ2-2	.	TGTGCCAGCAGTCCAACAGGGCACGGGGAGCTGTTTTTT	CASSPTGHGELFF
.	TRBV10-3	TRBJ2-1	TRBD1	TGTGCCATCAAAGGGACAGGGGGTTCCTACAATGAGCAGTTCTTC	CAIKGTGGSYNEQFF
few	TRBV19	TRBJ1-3	.	TGTGCCAGTAGCCGACAGCAAGGCTCTGGAAACACCATATATTTT	CASSRQQGSGNTIYF
.	TRBV5-1	TRBJ2-1	.	TGCGCCAGCAGCGTAGGCCTACAGGGATCGGGCTACAATGAGCAGTTCTTC	CASSVGLQGSGYNEQFF
.	TRBV9	TRBJ2-1	TRBD1	TGTGCCAGCAGCACCGGGACAGGGGGTTACAATGAGCAGTTCTTC	CASSTGTGGYNEQFF
.	TRBV10-3	TRBJ1-2	TRBD1	TGTGCCATCAGTCGGGACAGGGGGCAAGATGGCTACACCTTC	CAISRDRGQDGYTF
.	TRBV7-6	TRBJ1-3	TRBD1	TGTGCCAGCAGCTTAGAGGGACAGTCTTTCTCTGGAAACACCATATATTTT	CASSLEGQSFSGNTIYF
.	TRBV6-5	TRBJ1-6	.	TGTGCCAGCAGTTACTCACCGCAGGGCGCGTATTCACCCCTCCACTTT	CASSYSPQGAYSPLHF
.	TRBV7-9	TRBJ2-7	.	TGTGCCAGCAGCCGAGCGTACGAGCAGTACTTC	CASSRAYEQYF
.	TRBV3-1/TRBV3-2	TRBJ2-3	TRBD1	TGTGCCAGCAGCCTATCGACAGGGGGCGCAGATACGCAGTATTTT	CASSLSTGGADTQYF
.	TRBV2	TRBJ2-7	.	TGTGCCAGCAGTTTCTATCCTCGCAACGAGCAGTACTTC	CASSFYPRNEQYF
.	TRBV9	TRBJ2-5	TRBD2	TGTGCCAGCAGCGTAGTAGCTAGCGGCCAAGAGACCCAGTACTTC	CASSVVASGQETQYF
.	TRBV2	TRBJ1-2	.	TGTGCCAGCAGTGCTCTTCTAGGGGACAACGGCTACACCTTC	CASSALLGDNGYTF
few	TRBV4-1	TRBJ1-5	.	TGCGCCAGCAGCCAAGGGTCAGGGGATAGCAATCAGCCCCAGCATTTT	CASSQGSGDSNQPQHF
.	TRBV4-2	TRBJ1-2	TRBD1	TGTGCCAGCAGCCAGGGACAGGGGAGCTATGGCTACACCTTC	CASSQGQGSYGYTF
.	TRBV18	TRBJ2-1	.	TGTGCCAGCTCACAAGCTAGAAGGGGAGGCTCTGAGCAGTTCTTC	CASSQARRGGSEQFF
.	TRBV5-6	TRBJ1-2	TRBD1	TGTGCCAGCAGCTTGGCCGGGGCAGGGGGCTATGGCTACACCTTC	CASSLAGAGGYGYTF
.	TRBV4-2	TRBJ1-4	.	TGTGCCAGCAGCCAAGACGAGGGAGTGGGTGAAAAACTGTTTTTT	CASSQDEGVGEKLFF
.	TRBV2	TRBJ2-2	.	TGTGCCAGCAGACTGACAGTGACCGGGGAGCTGTTTTTT	CASRLTVTGELFF
.	TRBV3-1/TRBV3-2	TRBJ2-1	TRBD1	TGTGCCAGCAGCTACAGGGGGCCCTACAATGAGCAGTTCTTC	CASSYRGPYNEQFF
.	TRBV29-1	TRBJ1-1	TRBD1	TGCAGCGTTAAGGGACAGGAGAACACTGAAGCTTTCTTT	CSVKGQENTEAFF
.	TRBV19	TRBJ2-5	.	TGTGCCAGTAGTATTCTGGGGCGAGAGACCCAGTACTTC	CASSILGRETQYF
.	TRBV3-1/TRBV3-2	TRBJ1-3	.	TGTGCCAGCAGCCAAATGTCCGGGGCTGGAAACACCATATATTTT	CASSQMSGAGNTIYF
.	TRBV6-5	TRBJ1-1	.	TGTGCCAGCAGTTCGGGGAGAGGAGCTTTCTTT	CASSSGRGAFF
.	TRBV10-2	TRBJ1-2	.	TGCGCCAGCATGACCGACAGCTATGGCTACACCTTC	CASMTDSYGYTF